This is a list of T cell receptor beta chains from one sample in a study of cytomegalovirus exposure and HLA in healthy donors. The table came from immunoSEQ multiplex PCR; TCRdb's copy has only in-frame clones and leaves some out. The table records around 180,000 clones, about 80% of them present only once. Sequenced sample: PBMCs. These receptor sequences come from a woman aged 50 to 60 in good health and CMV-seronegative. Both conserved end residues are part of each CDR3. The order of the fields is D gene, J gene, clone size, V gene, CDR3 protein, CDR3 DNA. D genes are given only for firm matches. Not every row has a clone size; where given, it reads once, few, many or a size class.

>NA|TRBJ2-1|NA|TRBV9
CASSLQGRDEQFF
TGTGCCAGCAGCCTCCAGGGTAGAGATGAGCAGTTCTTC
>NA|TRBJ2-7|NA|TRBV27
CASSSHLGTPIPYEQYF
TGTGCCAGCAGTTCCCACTTAGGGACACCTATTCCCTACGAGCAGTACTTC
>TRBD1|TRBJ2-2|once|TRBV4-1
CASSQEGTGRTGELFF
TGCGCCAGCAGCCAAGAGGGGACAGGGAGGACCGGGGAGCTGTTTTTT
>TRBD2|TRBJ2-1|NA|TRBV7-2
CASSLERGVEQFF
TGTGCCAGCAGCTTAGAGCGGGGGGTTGAGCAGTTCTTC
>NA|TRBJ1-5|NA|TRBV19
CASSMAAGPQPQHF
TGTGCCAGTAGTATGGCGGCAGGGCCCCAGCCCCAGCATTTT
>NA|TRBJ1-1|NA|TRBV27
CASSLGQAVTEAFF
TGTGCCAGCAGTTTAGGGCAGGCTGTTACTGAAGCTTTCTTT
>TRBD2|TRBJ2-2|NA|TRBV11-2
CASSVSAGEDGELFF
TGTGCCAGCAGCGTCTCAGCGGGAGAGGACGGGGAGCTGTTTTTT
>TRBD2|TRBJ2-7|NA|TRBV5-1
CANSRTGAGGWYF
TGCGCCAACAGCCGCACGGGGGCGGGAGGGTGGTACTTC
>NA|TRBJ2-7|NA|TRBV14
CASRVSELEQYF
TGTGCCAGCAGGGTATCGGAGTTGGAGCAGTACTTC
>NA|TRBJ2-2|NA|TRBV13
CASRLYGGELFF
TGTGCCAGCAGGCTGTACGGCGGGGAGCTGTTTTTT
>NA|TRBJ2-1|NA|TRBV10-3
CAISSDRSDEQFF
TGTGCCATCAGTTCCGACAGGTCCGATGAGCAGTTCTTC
>TRBD2|TRBJ2-2|NA|TRBV4-3
CASSQDARTSGGRTGELFF
TGCGCCAGCAGCCAAGATGCAAGGACTAGCGGGGGGAGGACCGGGGAGCTGTTTTTT
>TRBD1|TRBJ2-7|NA|TRBV15
CATGRQGALEQYF
TGTGCCACCGGCAGACAGGGGGCGCTCGAGCAGTACTTC
>TRBD1|TRBJ2-7|NA|TRBV5-1
CASSLSGTGPLYEQYF
TGCGCCAGCAGCTTATCCGGGACAGGGCCGCTCTACGAGCAGTACTTC
>NA|TRBJ2-1|NA|TRBV5-6
CASSSADISYNEQFF
TGTGCCAGCAGCTCAGCGGATATCTCCTACAATGAGCAGTTCTTC
>TRBD2|TRBJ2-2|NA|TRBV28
CASRETSGRGVAGELFF
TGTGCCAGCCGCGAGACTAGCGGGAGAGGGGTGGCCGGGGAGCTGTTTTTT
>TRBD2|TRBJ2-1|few|TRBV11-3
CASSLDYSGGAPYNEQFF
TGTGCCAGCAGCCTTGATTATAGCGGGGGGGCCCCCTACAATGAGCAGTTCTTC
>NA|TRBJ1-5|NA|TRBV9
CASSATVSNQPQHF
TGTGCCAGCAGCGCGACAGTTAGCAATCAGCCCCAGCATTTT
>NA|TRBJ1-5|NA|TRBV2
CASSTQGVGQPQHF
TGTGCCAGCAGCACCCAAGGGGTCGGTCAGCCCCAGCATTTT
>TRBD2|TRBJ2-5|NA|TRBV4-3
CASSQERGGQETQYF
TGCGCCAGCAGCCAAGAGCGGGGGGGCCAAGAGACCCAGTACTTC
>NA|TRBJ1-3|NA|TRBV15
CATSREGGQFSGNTIYF
TGTGCCACCAGCAGAGAAGGCGGACAGTTCTCTGGAAACACCATATATTTT
>TRBD2|TRBJ2-3|NA|TRBV29-1
CSVDPGTSGRTDTQYF
TGCAGCGTTGACCCGGGGACTAGCGGGAGGACAGATACGCAGTATTTT
>TRBD1|TRBJ1-2|NA|TRBV6-1
CASSERGQKKLTF
TGTGCCAGCAGTGAGAGGGGACAGAAAAAGCTCACCTTC
>TRBD2|TRBJ2-1|few|TRBV6-6
CASRGAGGSYNEQFF
TGTGCCAGCAGGGGAGCGGGGGGTTCGTACAATGAGCAGTTCTTC
>NA|TRBJ2-7|NA|TRBV4-3
CASSQRWKAEHEQYF
TGCGCCAGCAGCCAACGCTGGAAAGCGGAGCACGAGCAGTACTTC
>NA|TRBJ2-2|few|TRBV21-1
CASSKAASTAYTGELFF
TGTGCCAGCAGCAAAGCGGCCAGCACAGCTTACACCGGGGAGCTGTTTTTT